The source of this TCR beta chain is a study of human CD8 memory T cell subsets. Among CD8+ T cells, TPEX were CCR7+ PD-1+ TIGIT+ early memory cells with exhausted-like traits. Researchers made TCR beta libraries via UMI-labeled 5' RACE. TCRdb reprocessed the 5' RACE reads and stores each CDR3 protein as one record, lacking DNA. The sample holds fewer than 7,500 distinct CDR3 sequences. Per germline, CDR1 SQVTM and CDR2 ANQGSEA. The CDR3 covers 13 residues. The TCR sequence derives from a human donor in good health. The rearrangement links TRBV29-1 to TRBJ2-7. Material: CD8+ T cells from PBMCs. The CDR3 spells CSVESKQDYEQYF.